One TCR beta chain is described in this entry. As yet, its antigen is unknown. This sample is part of a study of identical twins. Healthy Caucasians, and only they, were the donors. Study outcomes and limitations: An excess of low generation probability was shown by twin-shared out-of-frame alpha sequences. Twin pairs had excess sharing that was weaker in beta out-of-frame sequences. Potential partial confounding of zero-insertion analyses by invariant MAIT and iNKT cells was noted.

The CDR3 sequence is 16 residues long. CDR1 is MGHDK, CDR2 SYGVNS, per germline. Trimming shortened V by 3 bases and J by 8 bases, and 19 bases separated the two germline ends. TCRdb ran MiXCR on the 5' RACE reads and lists one entry per CDR3 protein. The sample comprises approximately 1.8 million distinct CDR3 sequences, under 35% of which are singletons, and about 0.25% rests with the top ten. The J gene is TRBJ1-4, the V gene TRBV25-1; tentative D call: TRBD1 (6 bases). The source of this sequence is a newborn girl in good health. The sequencing input was cord blood. The CDR3 reads CASSDLRQVESEKLFF. Written as DNA, the CDR3 is TGTGCCAGCAGTGACTTAAGACAGGTGGAGTCCGAAAAACTGTTTTTT.